The text below deals with one TCR beta chain. The CDR3 loop spans 15 amino acids. Germline assignment: CDR1 LNHDA and CDR2 SQIVND (reference sequence). V dropped 7 bases and J dropped 0 bases, with 10 bases sitting between them. This was a deep-level run. Profiled with immunoSEQ multiplex PCR; TCRdb holds only in-frame clones, not every one. The profile covers fewer than 1.6 million clones, with approximately 98.5% appearing a single time and roughly 0.35% taken by the ten largest. Only Caucasian adults living in Nashville, Tennessee served as donors. CD45RA-negative memory and CD45RA+ naive subsets were split from the CD4+ cells. The record originates from a study of shared clonotypes between healthy human individuals. For the study at large: Per donor, CD8 memory used one plate, CD8 naive used two, CD4 memory used three and CD4 naive used three.

Source material: naive CD4+ T cells sorted from blood. Subset here: CD45RA+ positively selected. The clonotype comes from a man aged 25 to 40 in good health. The rearrangement links TRBV19 to TRBJ2-6; D not certain. The CDR3, as DNA: TGTGCCAGTACCATTACCCCCTCTGGGGCCAACGTCCTGACTTTC. Translating gives CASTITPSGANVLTF. The full variable domain, its missing parts supplied by reference TRBV19 and TRBJ2-6, is DGGITQSPKYLFRKEGQNVTLSCEQNLNHDAMYWYRQDPGQGLRLIYYSQIVNDFQKGDIAEGYSVSREKKESFPLTVTSAQKNPTAFYLCASTITPSGANVLTFGAGSRLTVL.